A single sample gave rise to the 19 T cell receptor beta chains below, sequenced in a study of cytomegalovirus exposure and HLA in healthy donors. This PCR relied on a set of 60 Vbeta primers and 13 Jbeta primers. Sequencing used immunoSEQ multiplex PCR; TCRdb keeps in-frame clones, though not all of them. The data contain some 130,000 clones, under 10% of them singletons. The sample taken for sequencing was PBMCs. The receptors come from a woman aged 40 to 50 in good health and CMV-seropositive.

This clone was seen a few times. DNA of the CDR3: TGTGCCAGCAGCTTGGAAGCCTCTAGTACGCAGTATTTT. Translated: CASSLEASSTQYF. The J gene is TRBJ2-3, the V gene TRBV5-6; the D is unclear. Germline lookup yields CDR1 SGHDT and CDR2 YYEEEE. The ends were cut back, 0 bases at V and 8 bases at J, with 10 bases in the middle. The CDR3 contains 13 residues.

This chain links TRBV2 with TRBJ1-1; D not certain. The CDR3 has 13 residues. In germline, CDR1 is SNHLY, CDR2 FYNNEI. With 6 bases removed from V and 1 base from J, the gap between germline ends came to 9 bases. The CDR3 loop is CASRSDSNTEAFF. The CDR3 bases are TGTGCCAGCAGATCGGACTCGAACACTGAAGCTTTCTTT. The complete variable domain, with remaining parts taken from reference TRBV2 and TRBJ1-1, reads EPEVTQTPSHQVTQMGQEVILRCVPISNHLYFYWYRQILGQKVEFLVSFYNNEISEKSEIFDDQFSVERPDGSNFTLKIRSTKLEDSAMYFCASRSDSNTEAFFGQGTRLTVV.

To note about this clone: Because the CDR3 is missing its conserved closing phenylalanine or tryptophan, this is likely a read error. This chain joins TRBV6-1 and TRBJ2-3; D gene unclear. CDR3 length: 14 amino acids. CDR1 and CDR2 from the germline V gene are MNHNS and SASEGT. Trimming took 6 bases from V and 0 from J, leaving 10 bases between them. This CDR3 is CASRKVGSTDTQYV. The CDR3, as DNA: TGTGCCAGCAGGAAGGTTGGGAGCACAGATACGCAGTATGTT.

In this sample, this clone turned up a few times. J is TRBJ2-6 and V is TRBV4-1; the D gene is possibly TRBD2 (7 bases). V was trimmed by 3 bases and J by 0 bases, leaving 15 bases between them. CDR3 length: 18 amino acids. Germline lookup yields CDR1 MGHRA and CDR2 YSYEKL. The CDR3 coding sequence is TGCGCCAGCAGCCAGGCCCCTCGGGGGGCCTCTGGGGCCAACGTCCTGACTTTC. Translation: CASSQAPRGASGANVLTF.

This clone showed up just a few times. The chain recombines TRBV11-3 with TRBJ2-1; a possible D gene is TRBD1 (5 bases). Germline values: CDR1 SGHNT, CDR2 YENEEA. The length of the CDR3 is 17 residues. Trimming removed 5 bases from V and 0 bases from J, with 17 bases in between. CDR3 nucleotides: TGTGCCAGCAGCGATGGACCGGACACCAGCTCCTACAATGAGCAGTTCTTC. It is translated as CASSDGPDTSSYNEQFF.

The chain has TRBV5-1 and TRBJ2-7, with TRBD1 identical over 8 bases. This CDR3 is 14 amino acids long. J gave up 5 bases and V 1 base, and 5 bases lay outside the gene matches. CDR1 and CDR2 (germline): SGHRS, YFSETQ. The CDR3 here is CASSLSRGLDEQYF. The DNA of the CDR3 is TGCGCCAGCAGCTTGTCCAGGGGGCTGGACGAGCAGTACTTC. Full variable domain (outside the CDR3, taken from reference TRBV5-1 and TRBJ2-7): KAGVTQTPRYLIKTRGQQVTLSCSPISGHRSVSWYQQTPGQGLQFLFEYFSETQRNKGNFPGRFSGRQFSNSRSEMNVSTLELGDSALYLCASSLSRGLDEQYFGPGTRLTVT.

This clone showed up just a few times. This chain connects TRBV18 to TRBJ1-5; TRBD1 might be the D (6 bases). This CDR3 has 12 amino acids. The germline V and J ends were trimmed by 4 bases and 7 bases, with 8 bases remaining between them. The V gene's germline CDR1 is KGHSH and CDR2 LQKENI. As DNA, the CDR3 is TGTGCCAGCTCACAGGACAGACAGCCCCAGCATTTT. This codes for CASSQDRQPQHF. The variable domain in full, with the rest retrieved from reference TRBV18 and TRBJ1-5, is NAGVMQNPRHLVRRRGQEARLRCSPMKGHSHVYWYRQLPEEGLKFMVYLQKENIIDESGMPKERFSAEFPKEGPSILRIQQVVRGDSAAYFCASSQDRQPQHFGDGTRLSIL.

This clone was seen more than once but under ten times. The chain joins TRBV5-1 to TRBJ1-1; tentatively, D is TRBD1 (6 bases). Germline CDR1 reads SGHRS; CDR2 reads YFSETQ. Trimming cost V 0 bases and J 6 bases, with 15 bases left between them. This CDR3 has 15 amino acids. The CDR3 reads CASSLATGMRAEAFF. The DNA for the CDR3 is TGCGCCAGCAGCTTGGCAACAGGGATGAGGGCTGAAGCTTTCTTT.

This clone appeared a few times. The chain joins TRBV7-9 to TRBJ1-4; D is unresolved. Germline V gene sequence: CDR1 SEHNR, CDR2 FQNEAQ (reference sequence). V gave up 2 bases and J gave up 7 bases, with 17 bases separating them. This CDR3 contains 16 residues. CDR3 sequence: CASSLLQPQGGEKLFF. CDR3 bases: TGTGCCAGCAGCTTATTACAGCCGCAAGGAGGTGAAAAACTGTTTTTT.

The chain is built from TRBV11-2 and TRBJ2-3; tentatively, D is TRBD2 (5 bases). The CDR3 loop spans 19 amino acids. CDR1 is SGHAT, CDR2 FQNNGV, per germline. The germline V and J ends were trimmed by 4 bases and 3 bases, with 26 bases remaining between them. This chain's CDR3 is CASSSRSILGVGLTDTQYF. CDR3 nucleotides: TGTGCCAGCAGCTCCCGATCAATCCTGGGAGTAGGGTTGACAGATACGCAGTATTTT.

This chain connects TRBV5-4 to TRBJ1-1; 10 bases are shared with TRBD1. The V segment lost 4 bases and the J segment 0 bases; nucleotides outside the gene matches: 9. The length of the CDR3 is 17 residues. The germline V gene has CDR1 SGHNT and CDR2 YYREEE (reference sequence). The CDR3 loop reads CASSHKDRGLVNTEAFF. In DNA form, the CDR3 reads TGTGCCAGCAGCCACAAGGACAGGGGGTTGGTGAACACTGAAGCTTTCTTT.

This clone turned up a few times. The chain carries TRBV2 and TRBJ1-6; D is ambiguous. CDR1 and CDR2 (germline): SNHLY, FYNNEI. V dropped 8 bases and J dropped 7 bases, with 12 bases sitting between them. This CDR3 is built from 13 residues. DNA for the CDR3: TGTGCCAGCCGCGGGCAGGCGAATTCACCCCTCCACTTT. Its translation is CASRGQANSPLHF. Supplemented by reference TRBV2 and TRBJ1-6, the full variable domain reads EPEVTQTPSHQVTQMGQEVILRCVPISNHLYFYWYRQILGQKVEFLVSFYNNEISEKSEIFDDQFSVERPDGSNFTLKIRSTKLEDSAMYFCASRGQANSPLHFGNGTRLTVT.

The chain uses TRBV5-4 and TRBJ1-4, with D possibly TRBD1 on 5 matching bases. Trimming left V 0 bases short and J 6 bases short, with 15 bases between. Germline CDR1 and CDR2: SGHNT and YYREEE (reference sequence). This CDR3 contains 16 residues. DNA for the CDR3: TGTGCCAGCAGCTTGGATCAGGGCCGGTTGGATGAAAAACTGTTTTTT. Translation: CASSLDQGRLDEKLFF.

This clone was detected only a few times. Other DNA sequences within the sample encode an identical CDR3. The J gene is TRBJ1-6, the V gene TRBV6-6; TRBD1 matches 9 bases. Trimming took 6 bases from V and 7 from J; bases not matched to a gene: 10. The CDR3 consists of 16 residues. Germline CDR1 MNHNY, CDR2 SVGAGI (reference sequence). DNA for the CDR3: TGTGCCAGCAGGGTCTCAACAGGGGGCCTGAATTCACCCCTCCACTTT. Amino acid sequence: CASRVSTGGLNSPLHF.

This clone appeared once. The V call is TRBV19, the J call TRBJ2-3; perhaps TRBD2 as D (6 bases). Germline V gene data show CDR1 as LNHDA and CDR2 as SQIVND (reference sequence). Trimming shortened V by 4 bases and J by 5 bases, and 19 bases separated the two germline ends. This CDR3 has 16 amino acids. CDR3 protein: CASSRTQEVGGDTQYF. CDR3 nucleotide sequence: TGTGCCAGTAGTAGAACCCAAGAGGTGGGGGGAGATACGCAGTATTTT.

The J gene is TRBJ2-3, the V gene TRBV7-2, with D possibly matching TRBD2 (6 bases). The germline V gene has CDR1 SGHTA and CDR2 FQGNSA. V gave up 5 bases and J gave up 3 bases, with 12 bases separating them. The CDR3 sequence is 14 residues long. CDR3 coding DNA: TGTGCCAGCAGCCTGGGACTTGGGACAGATACGCAGTATTTT. Translated: CASSLGLGTDTQYF.

The rearrangement uses TRBV2 and TRBJ2-3; a weak D match, TRBD2 (6 bases). The CDR3 consists of 14 residues. CDR1 and CDR2 (germline): SNHLY, FYNNEI. V lost 6 bases, J lost 1 base, and 11 bases lay in between. The CDR3 spells CASRFSGRTDTQYF. In DNA form, the CDR3 reads TGTGCCAGCAGATTTAGCGGACGCACAGATACGCAGTATTTT.

This sequence joins TRBV19 and TRBJ2-1; D call uncertain. Trimming pared 1 base from V and 8 bases from J, leaving 21 bases between. The CDR3 runs 17 residues. Germline-derived CDR1 and CDR2 are LNHDA and SQIVND (reference sequence). The CDR3 spells CASSIATFGASIDEQFF. In DNA form, the CDR3 reads TGTGCCAGTAGTATAGCCACGTTTGGAGCAAGTATCGATGAGCAGTTCTTC.

This clone was observed a handful of times. The rearrangement links TRBV7-9 to TRBJ2-7; D ambiguous. This CDR3 is built from 15 residues. Germline CDR1 SEHNR, CDR2 FQNEAQ (reference sequence). Trimming cost V 4 bases and J 0 bases, with 13 bases left between them. CDR3 nucleotides: TGTGCCAGCAGCTCCGACATATTAAGCTCCTACGAGCAGTACTTC. Protein sequence: CASSSDILSSYEQYF.